The 19 T cell receptor beta chains reported below all come from one sample, sequenced in a study of T cells in Graves' hyperthyroidism and ophthalmopathy. The investigators amplified TCR beta CDR3 regions from RNA transcripts. The HTBI set primed first-round TCR CDR3 RT-PCR. TCRdb passed the multiplex PCR reads through MiXCR, listing each CDR3 protein once. This table holds 300,000 to 400,000 distinct CDR3 sequences, over 11% found once. Sequencing was carried out using blood. The receptor set was obtained from a woman in her sixties with Graves' hyperthyroidism.

The J gene is TRBJ2-2, the V gene TRBV6-1; 8 positions match TRBD2. CDR1 is MNHNS, CDR2 SASEGT, per germline. CDR3 length: 14 residues. V lost 4 bases, J lost 4 bases, and 2 bases stayed unmatched. The CDR3 reads CASSAGRGTGELFF. CDR3 nucleotides: TGTGCCAGCAGTGCCGGGAGGGGCACCGGGGAGCTGTTTTTT.

There are many counts of this clonotype. V is TRBV20-1 and J is TRBJ1-4, with 10 bases aligning to TRBD1. This CDR3 comprises 15 residues. CDR1 and CDR2 from the germline V gene are DFQATT and SNEGSKA (reference sequence). V shed 8 bases and J 6 bases; nucleotides not matched to a gene: 12. CDR3 nucleotides: TGCAGTTGCCCAGCGGGACAGGGGTTTTATGAAAAACTGTTTTTT. Protein: CSCPAGQGFYEKLFF.

This clonotype was recorded many times. The chain carries TRBV12-3 or TRBV12-4 and TRBJ2-1; either TRBD1 or TRBD2 may supply D (5 bases each). V was pared by 2 bases and J by 0 bases, with 11 bases between. The CDR3 loop spans 16 amino acids. The CDR3: CASSLTGPSSYNEQFF. CDR3 DNA sequence: TGTGCCAGCAGTTTAACGGGGCCTAGCTCCTACAATGAGCAGTTCTTC.

V and J are TRBV2 and TRBJ1-2; D ambiguous. The germline V gene encodes CDR1 SNHLY and CDR2 FYNNEI. V dropped 11 bases and J dropped 14 bases, with 18 bases sitting between them. CDR3 length: 10 amino acids. The CDR3 bases are TGTGCCCCTAGTATTTCGGTCGCGACCTTC. It is translated as CAPSISVATF.

The chain uses TRBV7-3 and TRBJ2-1, with 10 bases that match TRBD2. The CDR3 is 15 amino acids. J lost 5 bases, V lost 4 bases, and 5 bases had no gene match. CDR1 is SGHTA and CDR2 is FQGTGA in the germline V gene. The CDR3 sequence is CASSSSSGSDNEQFF. CDR3 sequence (DNA): TGTGCCAGCAGCTCGTCTAGCGGGAGTGACAATGAGCAGTTCTTC.

This clonotype was detected ten times or more. The chain uses TRBV5-1 and TRBJ2-5, with TRBD2 matching over 14 bases. This CDR3 contains 15 residues. CDR1 and CDR2 (germline): SGHRS, YFSETQ. The trim removed 3 bases at V and 5 bases at J, leaving 3 bases unmatched. The CDR3 DNA reads as TGCGCCAGCAGCTCGACTAGCGGGAGGGGCGAGACCCAGTACTTC. Its protein is CASSSTSGRGETQYF.

The chain links TRBV12-3 or TRBV12-4 to TRBJ2-7, with 10 bases aligning to TRBD1. The CDR3 runs 15 residues. V lost 6 bases, J lost 3 bases, and 8 bases stayed unmatched. In nucleotides, the CDR3 is TGTGCCAGCAGCGGGACAGGGGCCGTGGGCTACGAGCAGTACTTC. This encodes CASSGTGAVGYEQYF.

There are many counts of this clonotype. The V call is TRBV14, the J call TRBJ2-2; D gene unclear. V shed 0 bases and J shed 2 bases, with 7 bases lying between them. Germline CDR1 reads SGHDN; CDR2 reads FVKESK. This CDR3 is 15 amino acids long. This CDR3 is CASSQELGNTGELFF. DNA of the CDR3: TGTGCCAGCAGCCAAGAACTGGGTAACACCGGGGAGCTGTTTTTT. The variable domain in full, with the rest retrieved from reference TRBV14 and TRBJ2-2, is EAGVTQFPSHSVIEKGQTVTLRCDPISGHDNLYWYRRVMGKEIKFLLHFVKESKQDESGMPNNRFLAERTGGTYSTLKVQPAELEDSGVYFCASSQELGNTGELFFGEGSRLTVL.

The chain uses TRBV5-1 and TRBJ2-2, with a weak D call TRBD2 (5 bases). V was trimmed by 1 base and J by 1 base, leaving 17 bases between them. The CDR3 covers 18 residues. Germline assignment: CDR1 SGHRS and CDR2 YFSETQ. The CDR3: CASSLKSWRRLNTGELFF. The CDR3 nucleotides are TGCGCCAGCAGCTTGAAATCTTGGCGGAGGCTGAACACCGGGGAGCTGTTTTTT. Together with reference TRBV5-1 and TRBJ2-2, the CDR3 gives the full variable domain: KAGVTQTPRYLIKTRGQQVTLSCSPISGHRSVSWYQQTPGQGLQFLFEYFSETQRNKGNFPGRFSGRQFSNSRSEMNVSTLELGDSALYLCASSLKSWRRLNTGELFFGEGSRLTVL.

This clonotype was observed many times. J is TRBJ2-3 and V is TRBV20-1; 8 bases agree with TRBD1. Germline-derived CDR1 and CDR2 are DFQATT and SNEGSKA (reference sequence). Trimming removed 6 bases from V and 2 bases from J; junction bases left unmatched: 7. The CDR3 spans 14 residues. CDR3: CSAPGQGPTDTQYF. The CDR3, as DNA: TGCAGTGCCCCAGGACAGGGCCCCACAGATACGCAGTATTTT.

This clonotype was found a few times. The J gene is TRBJ2-7, the V gene TRBV27; D assignment may be TRBD1 or TRBD2 (6 bases each). Germline V gene sequence: CDR1 MNHEY, CDR2 SMNVEV (reference sequence). The CDR3 has 14 residues. V was shortened by 2 bases and J by 4 bases, with 12 bases between the two germline ends. CDR3 bases: TGTGCCAGCAGTTTACTAGGGGGGCGATACGAGCAGTACTTC. This translates into CASSLLGGRYEQYF.

Ten or more counts support this clonotype. The rearrangement uses TRBV11-3 and TRBJ2-5; 9 bases map to TRBD1. Germline V gene sequence: CDR1 SGHNT, CDR2 YENEEA. V lost 4 bases to trimming and J lost 2 bases; unmatched junction nucleotides: 5. The CDR3 sequence is 15 residues long. The CDR3 is CASSSWDRAQETQYF. The CDR3 region has the DNA TGTGCCAGCAGCTCCTGGGACAGGGCTCAAGAGACCCAGTACTTC.

This clonotype was recorded at least ten times. The chain recombines TRBV7-9 with TRBJ1-6; no clear D. This CDR3 has 13 amino acids. V dropped 3 bases and J dropped 9 bases, with 9 bases sitting between them. Germline CDR1 reads SEHNR; CDR2 reads FQNEAQ (reference sequence). The CDR3 DNA follows: TGTGCCAGCAGCTTGGCTTGGGGTTCACCCCTCCACTTT. Residues: CASSLAWGSPLHF.

This clonotype has a count of ten or more. The chain's CDR3 is CSVELAPSQYEQFF. CDR3 sequence (DNA): TGCAGCGTTGAACTAGCGCCTTCACAATATGAGCAGTTCTTC. V gene TRBV29-1 combines with J gene TRBJ2-1, with D possibly TRBD2 on 6 matching bases. The CDR3 contains 14 residues. Trimming took 2 bases from V and 8 from J, leaving 16 bases between them. Germline CDR1 SQVTM, CDR2 ANQGSEA.

This chain links TRBV19 with TRBJ1-6, with D unclear. Trimming took off 6 bases at V and 9 bases at J, with 18 bases between the two ends. Germline CDR1 is LNHDA and CDR2 is SQIVND (reference sequence). The CDR3 has 15 residues. CDR3 protein: CASSAVHPPSSPLHF. In nucleotides, the CDR3 is TGTGCCAGTAGCGCGGTACACCCTCCGAGTTCACCCCTCCACTTT. The full variable domain, completed using reference TRBV19 and TRBJ1-6, is DGGITQSPKYLFRKEGQNVTLSCEQNLNHDAMYWYRQDPGQGLRLIYYSQIVNDFQKGDIAEGYSVSREKKESFPLTVTSAQKNPTAFYLCASSAVHPPSSPLHFGNGTRLTVT.

This clonotype has at least ten counts. This chain uses TRBV13 with TRBJ2-5, with TRBD2 matching over 11 bases. Per germline, CDR1 PRHDT and CDR2 FYEKMQ (reference sequence). This CDR3 is built from 15 residues. V gave up 5 bases and J gave up 2 bases; unmatched junction bases: 4. Here the CDR3 DNA reads TGTGCCAGCAGCCCCAGACTAGCGGGACAAGAGACCCAGTACTTC. The encoded protein is CASSPRLAGQETQYF.

The sample holds a few counts of this clonotype. This chain links TRBV28 with TRBJ2-5; D uncertain. CDR3 size: 16 residues. Trimming took off 7 bases at V and 7 bases at J, with 25 bases between the two ends. From germline, CDR1 is MDHEN and CDR2 SYDVKM. CDR3: CASISLRRDPLGTQYF. The CDR3 DNA reads as TGTGCCAGCATCTCCCTTCGAAGAGATCCCTTAGGGACCCAGTACTTC.

In its sample, this clonotype was seen many times. The chain couples TRBV29-1 to TRBJ2-2, with 7 nucleotides matching TRBD1. CDR1 is SQVTM and CDR2 is ANQGSEA in the germline V gene. There are 14 residues in the CDR3. Trimming cost V 7 bases and J 5 bases; bases outside gene matches: 10. CDR3 bases: TGCAGCGGCGGACAGAGGGGGCTGACCGGGGAGCTGTTTTTT. This translates into CSGGQRGLTGELFF.

This clonotype showed up just once. The chain links TRBV30 to TRBJ2-1; the D is unclear. The CDR3 runs 13 residues. Germline V CDR1 and CDR2: GTSNPN, SVGIG (reference sequence). The V and J ends lost 3 bases and 3 bases respectively, with 9 bases between them. The CDR3 spells CAWSGLGYNEQFF. The DNA for the CDR3 is TGTGCCTGGAGCGGGTTAGGCTACAATGAGCAGTTCTTC.